A single sample gave rise to the 24 T cell receptor beta chains below, sequenced in a study of T cell changes during pregnancy in multiple sclerosis. Here immunoSEQ multiplex PCR was the method, and the copy in TCRdb shows in-frame clones only, minus some. The profile shows 27,000 or so clones, 88% of them singletons. This specimen consisted of CD8+ T cells from peripheral blood mononuclear cells, obtained in the second trimester of pregnancy. The receptors shown here come from a female donor with multiple sclerosis, enrolled in a pregnancy study.

The chain recombines TRBV4-1 with TRBJ1-6; D is possibly TRBD1 (5 bases). With 5 bases removed from V and 1 base from J, the gap between germline ends came to 18 bases. The CDR3 is 18 amino acids. Germline loops: CDR1 MGHRA, CDR2 YSYEKL. In DNA form, the CDR3 reads TGCGCCAGCAGCTCCCACCGGAGGGGAGGATCCTATAATTCACCCCTCCACTTT. Translation: CASSSHRRGGSYNSPLHF.

This clone was observed once. The rearrangement joins TRBV4-1 to TRBJ2-1, with 9 bases lining up with TRBD1. Germline V gene lookup returns CDR1 MGHRA and CDR2 YSYEKL. The ends lost 4 bases at V and 7 bases at J; junction bases unmatched: 8. There are 15 residues in the CDR3. The CDR3 DNA sequence: TGCGCCAGCAGCCCCGCCCGGGGACAGGGAAATGAGCAGTTCTTC. Protein: CASSPARGQGNEQFF.

J is TRBJ1-2 and V is TRBV5-4, with D perhaps TRBD1 (6 bases). Trimming left V 6 bases short and J 2 bases short, with 17 bases between. The CDR3 loop spans 15 amino acids. The germline gives CDR1 SGHNT, CDR2 YYREEE (reference sequence). The CDR3, as DNA: TGTGCCAGCACATTGTTAGGGGGGGGGAACTATGGCTACACCTTC. Protein: CASTLLGGGNYGYTF. Full variable domain (missing parts from reference TRBV5-4 and TRBJ1-2): ETGVTQSPTHLIKTRGQQVTLRCSSQSGHNTVSWYQQALGQGPQFIFQYYREEENGRGNFPPRFSGLQFPNYSSELNVNALELDDSALYLCASTLLGGGNYGYTFGSGTRLTVV.

V and J are TRBV30 and TRBJ2-1, with 8 bases that match TRBD2. The CDR3 spans 15 residues. Unmatched junction bases numbered 3, after V lost 0 bases and J lost 2 bases. Germline CDR1 is GTSNPN and CDR2 is SVGIG (reference sequence). This CDR3 is CAWSVRGGPYNEQFF. The CDR3 DNA reads as TGTGCCTGGAGTGTACGGGGGGGCCCCTACAATGAGCAGTTCTTC.

Points on this clone: The junction shows a germline mismatch at one end, possibly a read error. This chain uses TRBV11-2 with TRBJ1-1, with D tentatively TRBD1 (6 bases). The CDR3 totals 14 residues. Looked up from germline, CDR1 is SGHAT and CDR2 is FQNNGV. CDR3 protein: CASSYRAGNAEAFF. The CDR3 DNA reads TGTGCCAGCAGCTACAGGGCCGGGAACGCTGAAGCTTTCTTT.

The rearrangement joins TRBV4-3 to TRBJ1-2, with 10 bases identical to TRBD1. Germline CDR1 and CDR2: LGHNA and YSLEER. This CDR3 spans 15 amino acids. J lost 5 bases, V lost 1 base, and 4 bases had no gene match. CDR3 protein: CASSQVLDRGYGYTF. CDR3 DNA sequence: TGCGCCAGCAGCCAAGTATTGGACAGGGGGTATGGCTACACCTTC.

The CDR3 DNA sequence: TGTGCCAGCAGCTTGCCGGGACAGGGGAAATCAAATGGCTACACCTTC. Its protein product is CASSLPGQGKSNGYTF. The V and J genes are TRBV11-2 and TRBJ1-2; the match to TRBD1 covers 10 bases. With V trimmed by 3 bases and J by 6 bases, 10 bases remained unmatched. This CDR3 region has 16 residues. Germline V gene lookup returns CDR1 SGHAT and CDR2 FQNNGV.

The V and J genes are TRBV5-6 and TRBJ2-5; 10 nucleotides align to TRBD1. V shed 0 bases, J shed 0 bases, and the junction held 2 bases outside the gene matches. CDR3 length: 16 amino acids. In germline, CDR1 is SGHDT, CDR2 YYEEEE. The DNA of the CDR3 is TGTGCCAGCAGCTTGGGGGGACAGGGGAACCAAGAGACCCAGTACTTC. This gives the protein CASSLGGQGNQETQYF.

The rearrangement joins TRBV19 to TRBJ1-1; TRBD1 is a possible D gene (5 bases). V was cut by 6 bases and J by 7 bases, with 9 bases left in between. Germline V gene data show CDR1 as LNHDA and CDR2 as SQIVND (reference sequence). CDR3 length equals 11 residues. The CDR3 protein is CASSQGIEAFF. As DNA, the CDR3 is TGTGCCAGTAGCCAGGGTATTGAAGCTTTCTTT.

The rearrangement joins TRBV28 to TRBJ2-5; D unclear. Germline CDR1 is MDHEN and CDR2 is SYDVKM. The CDR3 is made up of 16 amino acids. Trimming cost V 3 bases and J 4 bases, with 18 bases left between them. CDR3 residues: CASSFLQTRPRETQYF. The CDR3 DNA sequence: TGTGCCAGCAGTTTTCTGCAGACACGCCCAAGAGAGACCCAGTACTTC.

The rearrangement links TRBV7-2 to TRBJ1-2, with D possibly matching TRBD1 (6 bases). Trimming cost V 7 bases and J 6 bases, with 21 bases left between them. CDR1 SGHTA and CDR2 FQGNSA come from the germline V gene. The length of the CDR3 is 15 residues. CDR3 in amino acids: CASTSVGGRLDGYTF. Here the CDR3 DNA reads TGTGCCAGCACCTCAGTGGGGGGGCGACTGGATGGCTACACCTTC. Filled out from reference TRBV7-2 and TRBJ1-2, the complete variable domain reads GAGVSQSPSNKVTEKGKDVELRCDPISGHTALYWYRQSLGQGLEFLIYFQGNSAPDKSGLPSDRFSAERTGGSVSTLTIQRTQQEDSAVYLCASTSVGGRLDGYTFGSGTRLTVV.

This clone was picked up one time. This chain links TRBV5-1 with TRBJ2-5, with D maybe TRBD2 (5 bases). The CDR3 contains 14 residues. CDR1 is SGHRS and CDR2 is YFSETQ in the germline V gene. Between the trimmed V and J ends, which lost 1 base and 4 bases, there was a span of 11 bases. The CDR3 DNA reads as TGCGCCAGCAGCTTGTCGAGGGCCGTAGAGACCCAGTACTTC. Amino acids: CASSLSRAVETQYF.

The chain couples TRBV30 to TRBJ2-4, with D perhaps matching TRBD1 (5 bases). Germline V lookup: CDR1 GTSNPN, CDR2 SVGIG (reference sequence). V gave up 2 bases and J gave up 8 bases, with 13 bases separating them. The CDR3 length is 13 residues. The CDR3 region is CAWSRDSGDIQYF. In nucleotides, the CDR3 is TGTGCCTGGAGTAGAGACAGTGGAGACATTCAGTACTTC.

This clone was detected once. The chain is built from TRBV5-1 and TRBJ2-5; 13 bases line up with TRBD2. Germline CDR1 SGHRS, CDR2 YFSETQ. V gave up 4 bases and J gave up 4 bases; unmatched junction bases: 10. This CDR3 has 17 amino acids. CDR3 in amino acids: CASSGGLAGVSGETQYF. The CDR3 bases are TGCGCCAGCAGCGGAGGACTAGCGGGGGTAAGCGGAGAGACCCAGTACTTC.

This chain joins TRBV5-1 and TRBJ2-6; D is unresolved. Deletions cut 3 bases from V and 1 base from J, with 5 bases between. The CDR3 totals 14 residues. CDR1 and CDR2 from the germline V gene are SGHRS and YFSETQ. CDR3 residues: CASSSSSGANVLTF. CDR3 in DNA: TGCGCCAGCAGCTCGTCTTCTGGGGCCAACGTCCTGACTTTC.

The chain uses TRBV28 and TRBJ1-1; weak D call: TRBD1 (5 bases). Per germline, CDR1 MDHEN and CDR2 SYDVKM. The CDR3 sequence is 14 residues long. V was trimmed by 7 bases and J by 7 bases, leaving 19 bases between them. CDR3 DNA: TGTGCCAGCACTCCGGCAGGGTGGCAGGGTGAAGCTTTCTTT. Amino acid sequence: CASTPAGWQGEAFF.

The chain uses TRBV19 and TRBJ2-7; a weak D match, TRBD2 (5 bases). The CDR3 length is 14 residues. The V gene lost 8 bases and the J gene lost 2 bases, with 16 bases spanning the gap. CDR1 and CDR2 (germline): LNHDA, SQIVND (reference sequence). CDR3 residues: CASSSGSGAYEQYF. CDR3 nucleotide sequence: TGTGCCAGTTCCTCTGGATCCGGGGCCTACGAGCAGTACTTC.

This clone was detected only a few times. The chain carries TRBV29-1 and TRBJ2-7, with TRBD1 matching 7 bases. Germline lookup yields CDR1 SQVTM and CDR2 ANQGSEA. The CDR3 loop spans 13 amino acids. V dropped 7 bases and J dropped 3; count of bases not matched to a gene: 9. Here the CDR3 reads CSGGTGEGYEQYF. The DNA for the CDR3 is TGCAGCGGGGGAACAGGGGAAGGCTACGAGCAGTACTTC.

The chain has TRBV11-2 and TRBJ1-1, with D possibly being TRBD1 (6 bases). V lost 2 bases to trimming and J lost 3 bases, with 13 bases between them. The germline CDR1 and CDR2 sequences are SGHAT and FQNNGV. The CDR3 covers 15 residues. The chain's CDR3 is CASSLIRTAYTEAFF. As DNA, the CDR3 is TGTGCCAGCAGCTTAATCAGGACAGCGTACACTGAAGCTTTCTTT.

The chain combines TRBV19 with TRBJ2-1; 8 nucleotides line up with TRBD2. Trimming took 1 base from V and 9 from J; bases not matched to a gene: 8. Per germline, CDR1 LNHDA and CDR2 SQIVND (reference sequence). The CDR3 extends over 15 amino acids. In DNA form, the CDR3 reads TGTGCCAGTAGTATAGCGGGGGGGCAGTCGGGTGAGCAGTTCTTC. This codes for CASSIAGGQSGEQFF.

V gene TRBV5-6 combines with J gene TRBJ1-2, with 7 positions matching TRBD1. The junction had 7 bases not matched to a gene; V was cut back by 0 bases and J by 8 bases. Per germline, CDR1 SGHDT and CDR2 YYEEEE. There are 14 residues in the CDR3. CDR3 region: CASSLVDRVGGYTF. The CDR3 DNA sequence: TGTGCCAGCAGCTTGGTCGACAGGGTTGGAGGCTACACCTTC. The full variable domain, with the rest looked up from reference TRBV5-6 and TRBJ1-2, is DAGVTQSPTHLIKTRGQQVTLRCSPKSGHDTVSWYQQALGQGPQFIFQYYEEEERQRGNFPDRFSGHQFPNYSSELNVNALLLGDSALYLCASSLVDRVGGYTFGSGTRLTVV.

This clone was detected once. V and J are TRBV4-1 and TRBJ2-7; a possible D gene is TRBD2 (6 bases). With 1 base removed from V and 3 bases from J, the gap between germline ends came to 13 bases. In germline, CDR1 is MGHRA, CDR2 YSYEKL. There are 15 residues in the CDR3. In DNA, the CDR3 is TGCGCCAGCAGCCAAGGGAGGGTATCGGGCTACGAGCAGTACTTC. Its protein product is CASSQGRVSGYEQYF.

DNA of the CDR3: TGTGCCAGCAGTTTGGGAACAGGATTTGGTGGCTACACCTTC. It encodes CASSLGTGFGGYTF. The rearrangement links TRBV27 to TRBJ1-2, with D perhaps TRBD1 (5 bases). Germline-derived CDR1 and CDR2 are MNHEY and SMNVEV (reference sequence). The CDR3 totals 14 residues. V lost 3 bases and J 7 bases, leaving 15 bases between the germline ends.

The table lists this clone with a few counts. This chain links TRBV6-1 with TRBJ2-3, with D tentatively TRBD2 (5 bases). This CDR3 contains 13 residues. Germline V gene data show CDR1 as MNHNS and CDR2 as SASEGT. Trimming left V 7 bases short and J 4 bases short, with 12 bases between. CDR3 nucleotide sequence: TGTGCCAGCAATCCGACGGAGGCAGATACGCAGTATTTT. It translates to CASNPTEADTQYF.